The clone carrying this TCR beta chain was recorded a few times. What it binds is not known. The PCR used 60 Vbeta and 13 Jbeta primers. Profiling relied on immunoSEQ multiplex PCR, and the TCRdb table lists in-frame clones only, not all of them. This table has around 150,000 clones, around a tenth appearing once. This sample was taken from a study of cytomegalovirus exposure and HLA in healthy donors. Study-level findings and limits: Trimming of TCR beta V- and J-genes showed a link, identified in a later analysis, to a missense DCLRE1C variant. In a later analysis, the majority of CMV-associated beta chains seemingly showed HLA restriction.

CDR3 length: 15 amino acids. Per the germline V gene, CDR1 is MDHEN and CDR2 is SYDVKM. J was trimmed by 1 base and V by 5 bases; bases with no gene match: 7. What was sequenced was PBMCs. The chain couples TRBV28 to TRBJ1-2, with 7 positions matching TRBD1. The clonotype originates from a male donor in good health and CMV-seronegative. The CDR3 region has the DNA TGTGCCAGCAGTCCCCGGGACAGAGGTAACTATGGCTACACCTTC. Translating gives CASSPRDRGNYGYTF.